The following is a TCR beta chain sequence with its context. The antigen remains unidentified. While CD8+ and CD4+ T cells were isolated negatively, TEMRA cells were enriched by FACS. These data originate in a study of CD8 T cells in Susac syndrome. General study findings and limits: Only a relatively small number of individuals were included in the TCR sequencing and HLA analysis.

Reverse transcription of about 0.45 to 1 ug RNA was carried out with random hexamers. TCR beta CDR3 was amplified by immunoSEQ covering 54 Vbeta and 13 Jbeta. One entry per CDR3 protein results from TCRdb running MiXCR on the immunoSEQ multiplex PCR reads. The sample records 100,000 to 150,000 distinct CDR3 sequences, approximately 95% being singletons. V shed 0 bases and J shed 0 bases, with 14 bases lying between them. CDR1 is DFQATT, CDR2 SNEGSKA, per germline (reference sequence). The CDR3 has 17 amino acids. Sequenced input: CD8+ T cells from PBMCs. The chain links TRBV20-1 to TRBJ2-2; D unclear. This clonotype was sampled from a human donor with multiple sclerosis. The CDR3 is CSARDPIGKPNTGELFF. Written as DNA, the CDR3 is TGCAGTGCTAGAGACCCAATTGGCAAGCCGAACACCGGGGAGCTGTTTTTT.